This is a list of T cell receptor beta chains from one sample in a study of shared clonotypes between healthy human individuals. The protocol was immunoSEQ multiplex PCR, while the TCRdb copy is restricted to in-frame clones and leaves out a portion. The table includes millions of clones, approximately 95% detected once. The sequencing sample was made of naive CD4+ T cells sorted from blood. These receptors originate from a man younger than 35 in good health. Each CDR3 is given with its conserved first and last residue. The D gene is left open where the match is weak. Some rows mark clone size as missing; the rest say once, few, many or name a class of expanded clone.

d_call	j_call	v_call	clone_size	cdr3_aa
.	TRBJ1-1	TRBV18	.	CASSPGVTEAFF
.	TRBJ1-1	TRBV29-1	.	CSFIRTMNTEAFF
.	TRBJ2-1	TRBV7-2	.	CASSLDRWLAEQFF
.	TRBJ1-5	TRBV28	.	CASRRYRDVGNQPQHF
TRBD2	TRBJ2-3	TRBV6-6	.	CASNLQRGSTDTQYF
.	TRBJ1-5	TRBV28	.	CASSLTSQPQHF
.	TRBJ1-1	TRBV7-8	once	CASSSDRLAEAFF
.	TRBJ1-1	TRBV11-3	.	CASSEYWTEGLDTEAFF
.	TRBJ2-3	TRBV2	.	CASSVDTTDTQYF
.	TRBJ2-7	TRBV10-3	.	CATMTGFDEQYF
.	TRBJ2-7	TRBV6-5	.	CASSPGTLSSYEQYF
TRBD1	TRBJ1-2	TRBV4-1	.	CASSEERRGRYGYTF
TRBD2	TRBJ2-3	TRBV6-5	.	CASSSGGVLADTQYF
.	TRBJ1-6	TRBV28	.	CASSPRGRYNSPLHF
TRBD2	TRBJ2-1	TRBV7-2	.	CASSPSGVSEQFF
.	TRBJ2-2	TRBV18	.	CASSDMNTGELFF
.	TRBJ1-4	TRBV18	.	CASSRGEVGEKLFF
.	TRBJ2-7	TRBV2	.	CASAQETTGYEQYF
.	TRBJ2-3	TRBV11-2	.	CASSLPSTDTQYF
TRBD1	TRBJ2-1	TRBV2	.	CASSEAGQLVFF
.	TRBJ1-3	TRBV5-4	.	CASSPVGGNTIYF
.	TRBJ2-5	TRBV2	.	CASMLQETQYF
.	TRBJ1-1	TRBV11-2	.	CASSLNGVGATEAFF
.	TRBJ1-3	TRBV6-1	.	CASSGSGKSSGNTIYF
TRBD1	TRBJ1-2	TRBV30	many	CAWSVHRTWGTGDYANYGYTF
.	TRBJ1-4	TRBV28	many	CASSLDTATNEKLFF
.	TRBJ2-7	TRBV5-6	many	CASLNAYEQYF
.	TRBJ2-3	TRBV30	.	CAWSGLTADTQYF
TRBD1	TRBJ2-4	TRBV9	.	CASSGRDRGYIQYF
.	TRBJ2-5	TRBV10-3	.	CAIGDQETQYF
TRBD1	TRBJ2-7	TRBV5-6	.	CASSLDRGVFYEQYF
.	TRBJ1-2	TRBV14	once	CASSQEPRVVGYTF
.	TRBJ2-2	TRBV19	.	CASRHNRVSTGELFF
TRBD2	TRBJ2-2	TRBV10-3	once	CAIASGSGNTGELFF
.	TRBJ1-6	TRBV27	.	CASSPSGGYNSPLHF
.	TRBJ2-2	TRBV5-1	once	CASSLTSNTGELFF
.	TRBJ2-3	TRBV5-1	.	CASSLDTGKGDTQYF
TRBD1	TRBJ2-7	TRBV9	.	CASSYRTGGDEQYF
.	TRBJ1-2	TRBV6-6	once	CASSPTRALSGYTF
.	TRBJ2-7	TRBV29-1	.	CSVNRAYEQYF
.	TRBJ1-1	TRBV5-1	.	CASSSQPTGSGTEAFF
TRBD1	TRBJ1-3	TRBV5-1	once	CASSFGTGINTIYF
.	TRBJ2-7	TRBV28	.	CASSPPGTTAYEQYF
.	TRBJ1-6	TRBV7-9	.	CASSVTNSPLHF